Each of the 9 T cell receptor beta chains below was sequenced from the same sample in a study of shared clonotypes between healthy human individuals. The table came from immunoSEQ multiplex PCR; TCRdb's copy has only in-frame clones and leaves some out. Among roughly 1,100,000 clones listed, roughly 80% were seen once. Sample: memory CD4+ T cells sorted from blood. The sample's subset: CD45RA-negative fraction. The source of these receptors is a man aged 18 to 30 in good health.

The chain has TRBV10-3 and TRBJ2-1; a possible D gene is TRBD1 (6 bases). Trimming removed 0 bases from V and 8 bases from J, with 14 bases in between. CDR1 ENHRY and CDR2 SYGVKD come from the germline V gene. This CDR3 spans 15 amino acids. The CDR3 bases are TGTGCCATCAGTGAGTCACAGGGTGAGTGGGATGAGCAGTTCTTC. Translating gives CAISESQGEWDEQFF.

Many counts were recorded for this clone. This rearrangement joins TRBV11-1 to TRBJ2-1, with D hard to call. Per germline, CDR1 SGHAT and CDR2 FQDESV (reference sequence). V gave up 5 bases and J gave up 7 bases, with 9 bases separating them. The CDR3 length is 12 residues. Here the CDR3 reads CASSAHGNEQFF. Written as DNA, the CDR3 is TGTGCCAGCAGCGCACACGGAAATGAGCAGTTCTTC.

V usage is TRBV5-5 and J usage is TRBJ2-7; 7 nucleotides align to TRBD1. Germline V gives CDR1 SGHKS, CDR2 YYEKEE (reference sequence). J was trimmed by 4 bases and V by 5 bases; bases with no gene match: 9. The CDR3 extends over 14 amino acids. CDR3 sequence reads: CASRVRTGLYEQYF. The CDR3 bases are TGTGCCAGCAGAGTTCGGACAGGATTATACGAGCAGTACTTC.

The J gene is TRBJ2-1, the V gene TRBV27, with a tentative D call TRBD1 (5 bases). The CDR3 sequence is 14 residues long. Germline CDR1 is MNHEY and CDR2 is SMNVEV (reference sequence). With 6 bases removed from V and 9 bases from J, the gap between germline ends came to 18 bases. The CDR3 DNA reads as TGTGCCAGCAGCCAGGGTCTCCTCTTCGGTGAGCAGTTCTTC. This translates into CASSQGLLFGEQFF.

This chain joins TRBV10-3 and TRBJ2-3; 7 bases map to TRBD1. With V trimmed by 7 bases and J by 4 bases, 5 bases remained unmatched. The CDR3 runs 13 residues. Germline CDR1 reads ENHRY; CDR2 reads SYGVKD. The CDR3 DNA follows: TGTGCCATCACTCCAACAGGGGCAGATACGCAGTATTTT. Protein: CAITPTGADTQYF.

In this sample, this clone turned up a few times. The chain joins TRBV7-9 to TRBJ2-3; 9 positions agree with TRBD2. The V gene end was trimmed by 4 bases and the J gene end by 2 bases; junction bases not matched to a gene: 4. The length of the CDR3 is 15 residues. Germline lookup yields CDR1 SEHNR and CDR2 FQNEAQ (reference sequence). This chain's CDR3 is CASSSTSGITDTQYF. Here the CDR3 DNA reads TGTGCCAGCAGCTCGACTAGCGGAATCACAGATACGCAGTATTTT.

This chain uses TRBV6-1 with TRBJ1-3; 9 bases are a match to TRBD1. This CDR3 comprises 15 residues. Losses at the gene ends were 0 bases for V and 10 bases for J; bases not matched to a gene: 7. CDR1 and CDR2 (germline): MNHNS, SASEGT. CDR3 sequence: CASSEATGGRGTIYF. The DNA of the CDR3 is TGTGCCAGCAGTGAAGCGACAGGGGGGCGAGGGACCATATATTTT.

V is TRBV7-2 and J is TRBJ2-3; D assignment may be TRBD1 or TRBD2 (5 bases each). V lost 5 bases, J lost 1 base, and 13 bases lay in between. This CDR3 is 15 amino acids long. CDR1 SGHTA and CDR2 FQGNSA come from the germline V gene. CDR3 sequence reads: CASSRPGLGTDTQYF. CDR3 sequence (DNA): TGTGCCAGCAGCCGACCGGGGCTAGGCACAGATACGCAGTATTTT.

This chain connects TRBV7-2 to TRBJ2-5; no firm D call. Germline CDR1 is SGHTA and CDR2 is FQGNSA. Trimming took 7 bases from V and 0 from J, leaving 6 bases between them. This CDR3 comprises 12 residues. CDR3 loop: CASKTNQETQYF. In nucleotides, the CDR3 is TGTGCCAGCAAGACGAACCAAGAGACCCAGTACTTC.